The 17 T cell receptor beta chains below come from one sample, sequenced in a study of T cell responses to AZD1222 COVID-19 vaccine. Profiled with immunoSEQ multiplex PCR; TCRdb holds only in-frame clones, not every one. The sample shows 100,000 to 150,000 clones, over 75% of them seen only once. The sequenced sample was peripheral blood, obtained on day 0 of AZD1222 vaccination. These receptors originate from an adult in good health.

V and J are TRBV18 and TRBJ1-6; 8 bases agree with TRBD1. CDR3 size: 15 residues. V was clipped by 5 bases and J by 5 bases; unmatched bases: 5. CDR1 is KGHSH and CDR2 is LQKENI in the germline V gene. CDR3 DNA: TGTGCCAGCTCAGAAACAGGGGGTAATAATTCACCCCTCCACTTT. Its translation: CASSETGGNNSPLHF.

The rearrangement links TRBV7-2 to TRBJ1-2, with D possibly being TRBD1 (5 bases). Germline CDR1 reads SGHTA; CDR2 reads FQGNSA. CDR3 length: 14 residues. V was clipped by 1 base and J by 6 bases, with 12 bases between them. The CDR3 here is CASSLVEWGNGYTF. As DNA, the CDR3 is TGTGCCAGCAGCTTAGTTGAATGGGGGAATGGCTACACCTTC.

V and J are TRBV5-4 and TRBJ1-3; 10 positions agree with TRBD1. The CDR3 length is 13 residues. With V trimmed by 0 bases and J by 11 bases, 2 bases remained unmatched. The V gene's germline CDR1 is SGHNT and CDR2 YYREEE (reference sequence). CDR3 loop: CASSLGDRGSIYF. The CDR3 region has the DNA TGTGCCAGCAGCTTGGGGGACAGGGGATCCATATATTTT.

The CDR3 DNA reads TGCAGCGTTTCCGGGGGGGCCGAGACCCAGTACTTC. This codes for CSVSGGAETQYF. The V gene is TRBV29-1, the J gene TRBJ2-5; 8 bases are a match to TRBD2. The ends lost 5 bases at V and 5 bases at J; junction bases unmatched: 4. Germline lookup yields CDR1 SQVTM and CDR2 ANQGSEA. The CDR3 extends over 12 amino acids.

CDR3 in amino acids: CASSFHPSGLGFF. CDR3 bases: TGTGCCAGCAGTTTTCATCCGTCGGGGCTCGGGTTCTTC. This rearrangement joins TRBV12-3 or TRBV12-4 to TRBJ2-1; D tentatively reads TRBD1 or TRBD2 (5 bases each). Trimming pared 3 bases from V and 15 bases from J, leaving 18 bases between. The CDR3 contains 13 residues.

As regards this clone: Other DNA sequences in this specimen translate into the identical CDR3. The chain employs TRBV2 and TRBJ2-2; D is possibly TRBD1 or TRBD2 (7 bases each). Per the germline V gene, CDR1 is SNHLY and CDR2 is FYNNEI. Trimming cost V 6 bases and J 0 bases, with 11 bases left between them. The CDR3 extends over 15 amino acids. The CDR3 here is CASRGGTANTGELFF. DNA of the CDR3: TGTGCCAGCAGGGGGGGGACAGCGAACACCGGGGAGCTGTTTTTT.

At least ten counts were recorded for this clone. The sample contains more than one DNA sequence encoding this CDR3. The chain uses TRBV7-9 and TRBJ2-2, with 8 bases aligning to TRBD2. The CDR3 has 16 amino acids. V lost 0 bases and J lost 8; bases outside the gene matches: 8. Germline CDR1 reads SEHNR; CDR2 reads FQNEAQ (reference sequence). The CDR3 sequence is CASSLAPSGGRGELFF. The CDR3 DNA follows: TGTGCCAGCAGCTTAGCGCCCTCGGGGGGGCGAGGGGAGCTGTTTTTT.

This clone was seen only once. J is TRBJ1-1 and V is TRBV4-3; TRBD1 matches 8 bases. The CDR3 consists of 15 residues. From germline, CDR1 is LGHNA and CDR2 YSLEER. J lost 0 bases, V lost 1 base, and 1 base had no gene match. CDR3 bases: TGCGCCAGCAGCCAAGGACAGGGGATGAACACTGAAGCTTTCTTT. Translation: CASSQGQGMNTEAFF.

The chain couples TRBV24-1 to TRBJ1-2; 8 bases fit TRBD1. With V trimmed by 2 bases and J by 4 bases, 2 bases remained unmatched. Germline CDR1 reads KGHDR; CDR2 reads SFDVKD. The CDR3 runs 14 residues. CDR3 DNA: TGTGCCACCAGTGATTCGGACAGGGTCTATGGCTACACCTTC. This codes for CATSDSDRVYGYTF.

V usage is TRBV30 and J usage is TRBJ1-5, with a possible D match to TRBD1 (5 bases). Germline V gene sequence: CDR1 GTSNPN, CDR2 SVGIG (reference sequence). Trimming pared 4 bases from V and 3 bases from J, leaving 16 bases between. The CDR3 extends over 15 amino acids. Here the CDR3 DNA reads TGTGCCTGGAAACCTTTACGGGACCTCAATCAGCCCCAGCATTTT. Its protein is CAWKPLRDLNQPQHF.

The V call is TRBV11-2, the J call TRBJ2-7, with TRBD2 matching 8 bases. The CDR3 sequence is 14 residues long. With V trimmed by 5 bases and J by 4 bases, 7 bases remained unmatched. Germline assignment: CDR1 SGHAT and CDR2 FQNNGV. The CDR3 here is CASSLPGGAYEQYF. The DNA for the CDR3 is TGTGCCAGCAGCCTCCCGGGGGGGGCGTACGAGCAGTACTTC.

CDR3 amino acids: CASSRGGPYEQYF. The CDR3 coding sequence is TGTGCCAGCAGCCGGGGAGGGCCCTACGAGCAGTACTTC. This chain joins TRBV5-4 and TRBJ2-7, with TRBD2 matching over 7 bases. This CDR3 contains 13 residues. V shed 4 bases, J shed 2 bases, and the junction held 3 bases outside the gene matches. Germline V lookup: CDR1 SGHNT, CDR2 YYREEE (reference sequence).

This chain connects TRBV18 to TRBJ2-1; 7 bases match TRBD1. The trim removed 6 bases at V and 4 bases at J, leaving 9 bases unmatched. The CDR3 covers 15 residues. Germline CDR1 KGHSH, CDR2 LQKENI. CDR3 protein: CASSPNRGRYNEQFF. The DNA of the CDR3 is TGTGCCAGCTCCCCAAACAGGGGTAGGTACAATGAGCAGTTCTTC.

The chain couples TRBV10-3 to TRBJ2-7, with 9 bases identical to TRBD2. The CDR3 contains 15 residues. Germline V CDR1 and CDR2: ENHRY, SYGVKD. V lost 0 bases and J lost 2; bases outside the gene matches: 2. The CDR3 is CAISESPSGAYEQYF. The CDR3 nucleotides are TGTGCCATCAGTGAGTCTCCTAGCGGGGCCTACGAGCAGTACTTC.

The chain recombines TRBV6-2 or TRBV6-3 with TRBJ2-7; the match to TRBD2 covers 12 bases. Trimming cost V 6 bases and J 2 bases; bases outside gene matches: 2. This CDR3 region has 14 residues. Germline CDR1 and CDR2: MNHEY and SVGEGT. CDR3: CASSRTSGAYEQYF. The DNA for the CDR3 is TGTGCCAGCAGCCGGACTAGCGGGGCCTACGAGCAGTACTTC.

The chain joins TRBV9 to TRBJ2-1; TRBD2 matches 10 bases. The CDR3 consists of 16 residues. Germline V gene lookup returns CDR1 SGDLS and CDR2 YYNGEE. V was pared by 0 bases and J by 5 bases, with 5 bases of the junction left unmatched. The CDR3 region has the DNA TGTGCCAGCAGCGTAGCTAGGCTAGCGGGGGACAATGAGCAGTTCTTC. Its translation: CASSVARLAGDNEQFF.

The chain combines TRBV7-9 with TRBJ1-3; D gene ambiguous. The CDR3 is 12 amino acids. CDR1 and CDR2 from the germline V gene are SEHNR and FQNEAQ (reference sequence). Deletions cut 5 bases from V and 3 bases from J, with 5 bases between. CDR3 in DNA: TGTGCCAGCAGCCTAGATGGAAACACCATATATTTT. Protein sequence: CASSLDGNTIYF.